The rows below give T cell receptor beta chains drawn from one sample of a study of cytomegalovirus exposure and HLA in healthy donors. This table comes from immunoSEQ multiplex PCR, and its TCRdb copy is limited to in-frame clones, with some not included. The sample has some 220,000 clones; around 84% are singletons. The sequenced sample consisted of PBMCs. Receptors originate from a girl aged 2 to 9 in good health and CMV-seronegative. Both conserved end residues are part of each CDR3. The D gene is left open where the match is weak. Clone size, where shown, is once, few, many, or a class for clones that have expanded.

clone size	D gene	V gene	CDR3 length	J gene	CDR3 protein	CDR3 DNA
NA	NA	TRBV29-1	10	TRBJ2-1	CSSGVEGQFF	TGCAGCTCCGGGGTAGAGGGGCAGTTCTTC
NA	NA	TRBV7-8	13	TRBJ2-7	CASSLVTRDEQYF	TGTGCCAGCAGCTTAGTTACTAGGGACGAGCAGTACTTC
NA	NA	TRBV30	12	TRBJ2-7	CAWSPRNYEQYF	TGTGCCTGGAGTCCACGGAACTACGAGCAGTACTTC
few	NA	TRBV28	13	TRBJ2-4	CASSPGGKNIQYF	TGTGCCAGCAGTCCAGGGGGGAAAAACATTCAGTACTTC
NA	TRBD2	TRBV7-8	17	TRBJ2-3	CASSLGRVLAATDTQYF	TGTGCCAGCAGCCTAGGGCGTGTACTAGCGGCAACAGATACGCAGTATTTT
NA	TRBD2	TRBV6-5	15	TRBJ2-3	CASSSGLPLTDTQYF	TGTGCCAGCAGTTCGGGACTACCCCTCACAGATACGCAGTATTTT
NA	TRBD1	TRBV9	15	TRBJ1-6	CASSAAGTVGSPLHF	TGTGCCAGCAGCGCCGCCGGGACAGTGGGCTCACCCCTCCACTTT
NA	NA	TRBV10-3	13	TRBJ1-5	CAISESTLQPQHF	TGTGCCATCAGTGAGTCGACTCTACAGCCCCAGCATTTT
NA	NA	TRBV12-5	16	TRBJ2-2	CASGLGASTNTGELFF	TGTGCTAGTGGTTTGGGGGCCAGCACGAACACCGGGGAGCTGTTTTTT
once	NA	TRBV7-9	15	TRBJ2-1	CSSSLVTPPYNEQFF	TGTTCCAGCAGCTTAGTTACTCCACCTTACAATGAGCAGTTCTTC
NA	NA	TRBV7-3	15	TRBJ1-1	CASSPSPTMNTEAFF	TGTGCCAGCAGCCCTAGTCCCACCATGAACACTGAAGCTTTCTTT
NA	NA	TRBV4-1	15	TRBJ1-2	CASSQDRDTNYGYTF	TGCGCCAGCAGCCAAGACCGGGACACTAACTATGGCTACACCTTC
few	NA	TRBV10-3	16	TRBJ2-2	CAISESGRGVTGELFF	TGTGCCATCAGTGAGTCAGGCAGGGGAGTAACCGGGGAGCTGTTTTTT
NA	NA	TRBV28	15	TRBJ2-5	CASSSPRGFRETQYF	TGTGCCAGCAGTTCCCCCAGAGGGTTTAGAGAGACCCAGTACTTC
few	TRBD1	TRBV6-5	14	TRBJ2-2	CASHRQGKAGELFF	TGTGCCAGCCATAGACAGGGGAAGGCCGGGGAGCTGTTTTTT
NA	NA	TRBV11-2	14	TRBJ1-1	CASSFAGLGYVAFF	TGTGCCAGCAGCTTTGCGGGCCTCGGCTATGTAGCTTTCTTT
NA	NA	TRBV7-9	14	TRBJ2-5	CASSPTSRRETQYF	TGTGCCAGCAGCCCCACATCGAGGAGGGAGACCCAGTACTTC
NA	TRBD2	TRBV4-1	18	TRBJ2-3	CASSQGLAGVLSTDTQYF	TGCGCCAGCAGCCAAGGACTAGCGGGAGTTCTTAGCACAGATACGCAGTATTTT